A single sample gave rise to the 8 T cell receptor beta chains below, sequenced in a study of shared clonotypes between healthy human individuals. The method was immunoSEQ multiplex PCR; TCRdb's version includes in-frame clones alone and lacks a portion of them. The table has over a million clones, approximately 68% seen once. Input material: memory CD4+ T cells sorted from blood. Specified subset: CD45RA-negative fraction. These receptors were obtained from a man aged 18 to 30 in good health.

The chain combines TRBV5-4 with TRBJ1-3; no firm D call. V gave up 3 bases and J gave up 0 bases, with 10 bases separating them. The germline V gene has CDR1 SGHNT and CDR2 YYREEE (reference sequence). CDR3 length: 15 amino acids. The CDR3 is CASSSSVSSGNTIYF. The CDR3 DNA follows: TGTGCCAGCAGCTCCTCGGTCAGCTCTGGAAACACCATATATTTT.

Of note for this clone: The sample contains more than one DNA sequence encoding this CDR3. V and J are TRBV10-3 and TRBJ1-1; D may be TRBD1 (5 bases). The CDR3 covers 15 residues. Germline V gene lookup returns CDR1 ENHRY and CDR2 SYGVKD. V was pared by 0 bases and J by 2 bases, with 10 bases between. As DNA, the CDR3 is TGTGCCATCAGTGAGTCGGGGACGGTCAACACTGAAGCTTTCTTT. This translates into CAISESGTVNTEAFF.

The chain employs TRBV5-4 and TRBJ2-7, with D perhaps assigned TRBD1 or TRBD2 (5 bases each). Germline CDR1 SGHNT, CDR2 YYREEE (reference sequence). V was cut by 4 bases and J by 3 bases, with 17 bases left in between. CDR3 length equals 15 residues. Here the CDR3 DNA reads TGTGCCAGCAGCCGATCAGCTGGGACGGACTACGAGCAGTACTTC. Translating it yields CASSRSAGTDYEQYF.

This chain uses TRBV15 with TRBJ2-3, with 7 bases identical to TRBD2. CDR1 and CDR2 (germline): LNHNV, YYDKDF (reference sequence). The J segment lost 3 bases and the V segment lost 0 bases, leaving 3 bases of the junction unmatched. This CDR3 contains 15 residues. CDR3 amino acids: CATSREWGGTDTQYF. CDR3 DNA sequence: TGTGCCACCAGCAGAGAGTGGGGGGGTACAGATACGCAGTATTTT.

The V gene is TRBV28, the J gene TRBJ2-7; tentatively, D is TRBD1 (6 bases). This CDR3 comprises 12 residues. Trimming pared 6 bases from V and 6 bases from J, leaving 12 bases between. The germline CDR1 and CDR2 sequences are MDHEN and SYDVKM. The CDR3 region is CASSTQGFEQYF. The CDR3 DNA follows: TGTGCCAGCAGCACGCAGGGGTTCGAGCAGTACTTC.

The chain employs TRBV9 and TRBJ1-3; D call uncertain. The V gene lost 0 bases and the J gene lost 4 bases, with 17 bases spanning the gap. The CDR3 spans 17 residues. Germline values: CDR1 SGDLS, CDR2 YYNGEE. CDR3 protein: CASSVGVPYTAGNTIYF. The CDR3 region has the DNA TGTGCCAGCAGCGTAGGAGTCCCCTACACGGCCGGAAACACCATATATTTT.

V usage is TRBV6-5 and J usage is TRBJ2-2; tentative D call: TRBD1 (6 bases). The germline V gene encodes CDR1 MNHEY and CDR2 SVGAGI. V lost 4 bases to trimming and J lost 4 bases, with 10 bases between them. The CDR3 length is 14 residues. The CDR3 loop is CASSFDRFTGELFF. CDR3 sequence (DNA): TGTGCCAGCAGTTTCGACAGGTTCACCGGGGAGCTGTTTTTT.

The chain is built from TRBV10-1 and TRBJ2-3, with TRBD2 matching 12 bases. With 2 bases clipped from V and 1 base from J, the junction kept 1 base outside the gene matches. Germline V lookup: CDR1 WNHNN, CDR2 SYGVQD (reference sequence). The CDR3 length is 16 residues. Written as DNA, the CDR3 is TGCGCCAGCAGTGAGGGACTAGCGGGACGCACAGATACGCAGTATTTT. It yields the protein CASSEGLAGRTDTQYF.